The 14 T cell receptor beta chains listed next were all sequenced from one sample in a study of cytomegalovirus exposure and HLA in healthy donors. Profiled with immunoSEQ multiplex PCR; TCRdb holds only in-frame clones, not every one. The profile shows 150,000 to 200,000 clones, less than 90% of them singletons. The sequenced sample consisted of PBMCs. These receptors came from a woman aged 30 to 39 in good health and CMV-seronegative.

The V and J genes are TRBV4-2 and TRBJ1-4, with D possibly TRBD1 on 6 matching bases. This CDR3 spans 17 amino acids. Trimming took off 0 bases at V and 3 bases at J, with 14 bases between the two ends. Germline assignment: CDR1 LGHNA and CDR2 YNFKEQ. This CDR3 is CASSQDLQGLANEKLFF. CDR3 coding DNA: TGTGCCAGCAGCCAAGATCTACAGGGCCTGGCTAATGAAAAACTGTTTTTT.

The chain joins TRBV11-2 to TRBJ2-2; D is unclear. The germline V gene has CDR1 SGHAT and CDR2 FQNNGV. Trimming cost V 4 bases and J 6 bases, with 6 bases left between them. This CDR3 is 12 amino acids long. The CDR3 protein is CASSSYAGELFF. The DNA for the CDR3 is TGTGCCAGCAGCTCCTATGCCGGGGAGCTGTTTTTT.

This chain links TRBV4-1 with TRBJ1-5; D is unclear. The CDR3 is 14 residues long. Trimming removed 2 bases at V and 5 bases at J, with 10 bases between. The V gene's germline CDR1 is MGHRA and CDR2 YSYEKL. CDR3 sequence (DNA): TGCGCCAGCAGCCAATCGTTCGGTGATCAGCCCCAGCATTTT. Its translation: CASSQSFGDQPQHF.

V and J are TRBV10-3 and TRBJ2-3, with TRBD1 matching 7 bases. The CDR3 consists of 17 residues. Germline CDR1 reads ENHRY; CDR2 reads SYGVKD. V trimming: 6 bases; J trimming: 0 bases; junction bases outside the gene matches: 12. This chain's CDR3 is CAIRTGPRVTSTDTQYF. The CDR3 region has the DNA TGTGCCATCAGGACAGGGCCCCGAGTTACTAGCACAGATACGCAGTATTTT.

The V and J genes are TRBV7-2 and TRBJ1-6; D is unresolved. This CDR3 has 14 amino acids. Germline V lookup: CDR1 SGHTA, CDR2 FQGNSA. The ends were cut back, 2 bases at V and 7 bases at J, with 9 bases in the middle. CDR3 sequence (DNA): TGTGCCAGCAGCTTAAGGCAGGTGAATTCACCCCTCCACTTT. Its protein product is CASSLRQVNSPLHF.

This clone was seen a few times. V usage is TRBV19 and J usage is TRBJ1-4; possibly TRBD1 for D (5 bases). V gave up 4 bases and J gave up 0 bases, with 12 bases separating them. The germline V gene encodes CDR1 LNHDA and CDR2 SQIVND (reference sequence). This CDR3 is 16 amino acids long. The CDR3 DNA sequence: TGTGCCAGTAGTAACCCCGGGGGAGCAACTAATGAAAAACTGTTTTTT. As protein: CASSNPGGATNEKLFF.

The chain employs TRBV7-9 and TRBJ1-5; the D is unclear. This CDR3 comprises 13 residues. Trimming shortened V by 2 bases and J by 5 bases, and 7 bases separated the two germline ends. The germline V gene has CDR1 SEHNR and CDR2 FQNEAQ (reference sequence). The CDR3 nucleotides read TGTGCCAGCAGCTTAACGCCAGATCAGCCCCAGCATTTT. Translated, it gives CASSLTPDQPQHF.

The chain carries TRBV5-8 and TRBJ1-1, with D unclear. This CDR3 spans 14 amino acids. Germline V gives CDR1 SGHTS, CDR2 YDEGEE. V lost 1 base to trimming and J lost 1 base, with 8 bases between them. CDR3 DNA: TGTGCCAGCAGCTTGTTGTGGGGGAACACTGAAGCTTTCTTT. It yields the protein CASSLLWGNTEAFF.

The V gene is TRBV4-2, the J gene TRBJ2-1, with TRBD2 identical over 8 bases. CDR1 LGHNA and CDR2 YNFKEQ come from the germline V gene. CDR3 length: 19 residues. Trimming cost V 1 base and J 7 bases; bases outside gene matches: 18. The CDR3: CASSQASRWGSGVTNEQFF. In DNA form, the CDR3 reads TGTGCCAGCAGCCAAGCATCGCGCTGGGGTAGCGGGGTTACAAATGAGCAGTTCTTC.

The chain has TRBV7-9 and TRBJ2-1; D call uncertain. V lost 0 bases and J 0 bases, leaving 12 bases between the germline ends. The CDR3 has 17 residues. Per germline, CDR1 SEHNR and CDR2 FQNEAQ (reference sequence). The CDR3 is CASSLASGGSSYNEQFF. The CDR3 DNA reads as TGTGCCAGCAGCTTAGCTTCGGGCGGCAGCTCCTACAATGAGCAGTTCTTC.

The chain carries TRBV15 and TRBJ1-2, with a possible D match to TRBD1 (6 bases). The CDR3 length is 19 residues. V lost 0 bases and J lost 6, with 26 bases in between. Looked up from germline, CDR1 is LNHNV and CDR2 is YYDKDF (reference sequence). CDR3 sequence: CATSRDVGLGMGGAHGYTF. CDR3 in DNA: TGTGCCACCAGCAGAGATGTGGGTCTAGGCATGGGGGGCGCGCATGGCTACACCTTC.

The chain has TRBV11-2 and TRBJ2-1, with D unresolved. The CDR3 covers 12 residues. V was clipped by 0 bases and J by 10 bases, with 7 bases between them. Looked up from germline, CDR1 is SGHAT and CDR2 is FQNNGV. The CDR3 DNA follows: TGTGCCAGCAGCTTAGATTTGCGGGAGCAGTTCTTC. Translation: CASSLDLREQFF. The entire variable domain, with the rest obtained from reference TRBV11-2 and TRBJ2-1, is as follows: EAGVAQSPRYKIIEKRQSVAFWCNPISGHATLYWYQQILGQGPKLLIQFQNNGVVDDSQLPKDRFSAERLKGVDSTLKIQPAKLEDSAVYLCASSLDLREQFFGPGTRLTVL.

The chain recombines TRBV11-2 with TRBJ1-4; 10 bases match TRBD1. The J segment lost 7 bases and the V segment lost 5 bases, leaving 4 bases of the junction unmatched. CDR1 and CDR2 (germline): SGHAT, FQNNGV. The CDR3 loop spans 14 amino acids. CDR3 in amino acids: CASSRQGAGEKLFF. For the CDR3, the DNA is TGTGCCAGCAGCCGACAGGGGGCAGGTGAAAAACTGTTTTTT.

This clone occurred once. The chain carries TRBV28 and TRBJ1-5; weak D call: TRBD1 (5 bases). V was trimmed by 1 base and J by 3 bases, leaving 19 bases between them. In germline, CDR1 is MDHEN, CDR2 SYDVKM. This CDR3 comprises 18 residues. The CDR3 coding sequence is TGTGCCAGCAGTTTATTAGGTTTCGGGCAGGGAGACAATCAGCCCCAGCATTTT. Protein: CASSLLGFGQGDNQPQHF.